Shown below are 20 T cell receptor beta chains from a single sample sequenced in a study of blood T cell repertoires in COVID-19. TCRdb's copy holds only in-frame clones and misses some; the assay was immunoSEQ multiplex PCR. This sample yields 150,000 to 200,000 clones, of which around 88% are seen a single time; around 4% belongs to the top ten. Sequenced input: peripheral blood. Receptors originate from a woman aged 25 to 45 with acute or convalescent COVID-19.

V usage is TRBV11-2 and J usage is TRBJ2-6; weak D call: TRBD2 (5 bases). The CDR3 has 16 amino acids. The V end was cut by 1 base, the J end by 0 bases, with 7 bases between. Germline CDR1 and CDR2: SGHAT and FQNNGV. CDR3 sequence reads: CASSLAGSSGANVLTF. CDR3 in DNA: TGTGCCAGCAGCTTAGCGGGGAGCTCTGGGGCCAACGTCCTGACTTTC. The full variable domain, rest sourced from reference TRBV11-2 and TRBJ2-6, is EAGVAQSPRYKIIEKRQSVAFWCNPISGHATLYWYQQILGQGPKLLIQFQNNGVVDDSQLPKDRFSAERLKGVDSTLKIQPAKLEDSAVYLCASSLAGSSGANVLTFGAGSRLTVL.

This clone was detected once. The CDR3 nucleotides are TGTGCCAGCATCCCGAGGAGCCCACAGGGTGCAAAACTGTTTTTT. It encodes CASIPRSPQGAKLFF. The chain is built from TRBV2 and TRBJ1-4; D possibly corresponds to TRBD1 (6 bases). Trimming removed 7 bases from V and 10 bases from J, with 22 bases in between. The CDR3 consists of 15 residues. Germline V gene data show CDR1 as SNHLY and CDR2 as FYNNEI.

The V call is TRBV14, the J call TRBJ2-3; 9 bases map to TRBD1. The CDR3 spans 19 residues. The germline gives CDR1 SGHDN, CDR2 FVKESK. Germline trimming cut 4 bases from V and 0 bases from J; bases unmatched to any gene: 14. As DNA, the CDR3 is TGTGCCAGCAGCCTGCCATACACCGGGACAGGGCCCAGCACAGATACGCAGTATTTT. Its translation is CASSLPYTGTGPSTDTQYF.

In nucleotides, the CDR3 is TGTGCCACCAGCAGGTTGGGGACTAGCGGCGAGCAGTACTTC. It yields the protein CATSRLGTSGEQYF. The genes are TRBV15 and TRBJ2-7, with 11 bases aligning to TRBD2. Germline CDR1 LNHNV, CDR2 YYDKDF (reference sequence). The length of the CDR3 is 14 residues. V shed 3 bases, J shed 6 bases, and the junction held 4 bases outside the gene matches.

The rearrangement links TRBV7-8 to TRBJ2-7; D gene unclear. The CDR3 covers 12 residues. With 1 base removed from V and 6 bases from J, the gap between germline ends came to 7 bases. From germline, CDR1 is SGHVS and CDR2 FQNEAQ. CDR3 protein: CASSLGSREQYF. The CDR3 DNA reads as TGTGCCAGCAGCTTAGGTAGCCGCGAGCAGTACTTC.

This clone was seen just once. The J gene is TRBJ1-4, the V gene TRBV5-1; D not resolved. The germline V gene encodes CDR1 SGHRS and CDR2 YFSETQ. Trimming took off 0 bases at V and 8 bases at J, with 11 bases between the two ends. This CDR3 is 14 amino acids long. The CDR3 DNA is TGCGCCAGCAGCTTGGCCGGGAGAGAAGAAAAACTGTTTTTT. The encoded protein is CASSLAGREEKLFF.

The rearrangement links TRBV10-1 to TRBJ2-1, with D hard to call. V was pared by 2 bases and J by 0 bases, with 11 bases between. CDR1 and CDR2 (germline): WNHNN, SYGVQD (reference sequence). The CDR3 loop spans 16 amino acids. The CDR3 region is CASSESRLSSYNEQFF. In DNA, the CDR3 is TGCGCCAGCAGTGAGAGTCGTCTGAGCTCCTACAATGAGCAGTTCTTC.

The rearrangement uses TRBV19 and TRBJ2-1; tentative D call: TRBD2 (6 bases). This CDR3 spans 16 amino acids. V was clipped by 1 base and J by 7 bases, with 17 bases between them. Per the germline V gene, CDR1 is LNHDA and CDR2 is SQIVND (reference sequence). CDR3 sequence reads: CASSIGPKQRANEQFF. The CDR3 nucleotides read TGTGCCAGTAGTATAGGGCCCAAGCAGCGGGCGAATGAGCAGTTCTTC.

The genes are TRBV28 and TRBJ2-3; no firm D call. The ends were cut back, 8 bases at V and 10 bases at J, with 25 bases in the middle. Germline CDR1 reads MDHEN; CDR2 reads SYDVKM. The CDR3 contains 15 residues. As DNA, the CDR3 is TGTGCCAGCTCCTCACACGGCCTGGGCAATGAAGCGCAGTATTTT. It yields the protein CASSSHGLGNEAQYF.

V gene TRBV19 combines with J gene TRBJ2-1, with 12 bases matching TRBD2. Germline CDR1 reads LNHDA; CDR2 reads SQIVND (reference sequence). The ends lost 11 bases at V and 7 bases at J; junction bases unmatched: 6. The CDR3 has 13 amino acids. DNA of the CDR3: TGTGCCGGTCTAGCGGGAGGGAAGAATGAGCAGTTCTTC. Its protein product is CAGLAGGKNEQFF.

The chain has TRBV2 and TRBJ2-1; TRBD2 matches 7 bases. Per germline, CDR1 SNHLY and CDR2 FYNNEI. The CDR3 is 15 amino acids. V dropped 6 bases and J dropped 1; count of bases not matched to a gene: 6. The CDR3 DNA follows: TGTGCCAGCAGGGAATTAGCGGGTTCCTACAATGAGCAGTTCTTC. Protein product: CASRELAGSYNEQFF.

This chain uses TRBV30 with TRBJ1-1, with a weak D call TRBD1 (5 bases). This CDR3 is 11 amino acids long. Deletions cut 3 bases from V and 8 bases from J, with 10 bases between. Germline CDR1 reads GTSNPN; CDR2 reads SVGIG (reference sequence). The CDR3 region is CAWRAGQEAFF. The CDR3 DNA follows: TGTGCCTGGAGGGCAGGGCAGGAAGCTTTCTTT.

The chain couples TRBV5-1 to TRBJ2-5; 13 bases agree with TRBD2. The CDR3 extends over 16 amino acids. Per the germline V gene, CDR1 is SGHRS and CDR2 is YFSETQ. V shed 4 bases and J 3 bases; nucleotides not matched to a gene: 6. CDR3 sequence: CASSTGLAGEEETQYF. CDR3 DNA sequence: TGCGCCAGCAGCACCGGACTAGCGGGAGAGGAAGAGACCCAGTACTTC.

The chain uses TRBV4-1 and TRBJ2-2; possible D gene TRBD2, 6 bases. V lost 4 bases and J lost 5, with 14 bases in between. Germline V gene lookup returns CDR1 MGHRA and CDR2 YSYEKL. This CDR3 spans 15 amino acids. The CDR3 loop reads CASSLTGTPTGELFF. For the CDR3, the DNA is TGCGCCAGCAGCCTTACCGGGACTCCGACCGGGGAGCTGTTTTTT.

This rearrangement joins TRBV28 to TRBJ2-1; the match to TRBD2 covers 7 bases. This CDR3 region has 16 residues. The junction had 8 bases not matched to a gene; V was cut back by 6 bases and J by 0 bases. Germline loops: CDR1 MDHEN, CDR2 SYDVKM. CDR3 amino acids: CASSAGIAGSYNEQFF. In nucleotides, the CDR3 is TGTGCCAGCAGCGCCGGTATAGCGGGCTCCTACAATGAGCAGTTCTTC.

This clone was observed at least ten times. The chain carries TRBV25-1 and TRBJ1-2; D is unresolved. Germline assignment: CDR1 MGHDK and CDR2 SYGVNS. There are 13 residues in the CDR3. Trimming cost V 5 bases and J 6 bases, with 13 bases left between them. This chain's CDR3 is CASSQVGSDGYTF. The CDR3 DNA sequence: TGTGCCAGCAGTCAGGTGGGGAGTGATGGCTACACCTTC.

The rearrangement links TRBV18 to TRBJ2-3; maybe TRBD2 (5 bases). Germline V gene data show CDR1 as KGHSH and CDR2 as LQKENI. Between the trimmed V and J ends, which lost 0 bases and 4 bases, there was a span of 11 bases. CDR3 length: 15 residues. The CDR3 region has the DNA TGTGCCAGCTCACCACCTAGCGTGGGCTCAGATACGCAGTATTTT. Residues: CASSPPSVGSDTQYF.

The rearrangement joins TRBV18 to TRBJ2-7, with TRBD2 as a possible D gene (5 bases). Germline V lookup: CDR1 KGHSH, CDR2 LQKENI. This CDR3 region has 14 residues. The V and J ends lost 3 bases and 0 bases respectively, with 9 bases between them. The CDR3 here is CASSPTGNSYEQYF. In nucleotides, the CDR3 is TGTGCCAGCTCACCCACCGGGAACTCCTACGAGCAGTACTTC.

The chain recombines TRBV5-1 with TRBJ2-1; 7 nucleotides agree with TRBD1. The CDR3 runs 14 residues. V lost 6 bases, J lost 4 bases, and 7 bases stayed unmatched. Germline-derived CDR1 and CDR2 are SGHRS and YFSETQ. The DNA of the CDR3 is TGCGCCAGCAAAGGGACAGCCCCTTACAATGAGCAGTTCTTC. It translates to CASKGTAPYNEQFF.

The chain has TRBV5-6 and TRBJ2-1; TRBD1 is a possible D gene (5 bases). Germline CDR1 reads SGHDT; CDR2 reads YYEEEE. The CDR3 runs 14 residues. V gave up 0 bases and J gave up 11 bases, with 15 bases separating them. CDR3 bases: TGTGCCAGCAGCTTGGGAGGACAAGGAATGAAGCAGTTCTTC. Its protein product is CASSLGGQGMKQFF.